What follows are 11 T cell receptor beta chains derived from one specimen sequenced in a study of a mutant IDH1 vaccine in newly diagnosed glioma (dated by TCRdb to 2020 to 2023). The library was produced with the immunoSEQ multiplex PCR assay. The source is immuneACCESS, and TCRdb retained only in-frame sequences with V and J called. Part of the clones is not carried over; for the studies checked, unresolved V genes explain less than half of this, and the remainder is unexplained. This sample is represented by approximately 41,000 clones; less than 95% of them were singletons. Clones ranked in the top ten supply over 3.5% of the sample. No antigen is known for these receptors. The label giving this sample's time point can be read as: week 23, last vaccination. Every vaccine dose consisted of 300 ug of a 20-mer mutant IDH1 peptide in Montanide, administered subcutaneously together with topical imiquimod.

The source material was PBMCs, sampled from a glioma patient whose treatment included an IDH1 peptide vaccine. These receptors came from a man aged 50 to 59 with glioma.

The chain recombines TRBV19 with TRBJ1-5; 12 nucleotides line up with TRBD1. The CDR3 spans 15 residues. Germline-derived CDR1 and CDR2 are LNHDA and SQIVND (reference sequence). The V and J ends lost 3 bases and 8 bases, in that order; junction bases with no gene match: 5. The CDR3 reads CASSMGQGARKPQHF. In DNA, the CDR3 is TGTGCCAGTAGTATGGGACAGGGGGCTAGGAAGCCCCAGCATTTT.

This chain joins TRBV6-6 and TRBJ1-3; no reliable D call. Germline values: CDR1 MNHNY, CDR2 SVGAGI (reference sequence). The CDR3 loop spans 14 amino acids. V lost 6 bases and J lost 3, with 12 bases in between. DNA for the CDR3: TGTGCCAGCAGGTCCCAAGAGGGTGGAAACACCATATATTTT. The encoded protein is CASRSQEGGNTIYF.

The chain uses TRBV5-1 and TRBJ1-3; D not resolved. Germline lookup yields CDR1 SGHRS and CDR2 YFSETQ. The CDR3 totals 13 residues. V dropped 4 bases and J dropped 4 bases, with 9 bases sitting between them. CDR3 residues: CASSPVVGNTIYF. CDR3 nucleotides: TGCGCCAGCAGCCCGGTAGTCGGAAACACCATATATTTT. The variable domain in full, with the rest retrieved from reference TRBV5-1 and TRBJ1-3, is KAGVTQTPRYLIKTRGQQVTLSCSPISGHRSVSWYQQTPGQGLQFLFEYFSETQRNKGNFPGRFSGRQFSNSRSEMNVSTLELGDSALYLCASSPVVGNTIYFGEGSWLTVV.

DNA of the CDR3: TGCGCCAGCAGCTGGGGTTTGGCGGGCGCTGAAGCTTTCTTT. This translates into CASSWGLAGAEAFF. The V gene is TRBV5-1, the J gene TRBJ1-1, with unresolved D. Deletions cut 3 bases from V and 6 bases from J, with 15 bases between. Per the germline V gene, CDR1 is SGHRS and CDR2 is YFSETQ. The CDR3 is 14 amino acids.

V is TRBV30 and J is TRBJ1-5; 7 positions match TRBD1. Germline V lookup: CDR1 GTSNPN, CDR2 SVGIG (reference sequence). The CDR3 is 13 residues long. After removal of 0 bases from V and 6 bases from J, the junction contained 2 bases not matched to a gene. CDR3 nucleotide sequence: TGTGCCTGGAGTGTAAACAGGGGTCAGCCCCAGCATTTT. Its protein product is CAWSVNRGQPQHF.

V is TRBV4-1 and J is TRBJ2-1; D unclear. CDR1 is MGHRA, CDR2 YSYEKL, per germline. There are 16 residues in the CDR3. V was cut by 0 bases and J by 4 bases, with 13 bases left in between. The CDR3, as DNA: TGCGCCAGCAGCCAAGAGGTACGGCTGGAGTACAATGAGCAGTTCTTC. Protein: CASSQEVRLEYNEQFF.

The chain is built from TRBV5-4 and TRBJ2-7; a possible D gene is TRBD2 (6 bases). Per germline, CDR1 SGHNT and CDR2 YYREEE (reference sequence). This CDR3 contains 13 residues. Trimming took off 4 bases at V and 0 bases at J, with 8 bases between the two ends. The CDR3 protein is CASSLGSSYEQYF. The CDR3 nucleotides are TGTGCCAGCAGCCTCGGGAGCTCCTACGAGCAGTACTTC.

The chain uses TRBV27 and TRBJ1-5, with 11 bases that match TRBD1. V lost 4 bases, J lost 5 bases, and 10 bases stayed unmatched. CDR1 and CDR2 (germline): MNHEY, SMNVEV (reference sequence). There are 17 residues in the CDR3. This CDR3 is CASSSSGTGGSDQPQHF. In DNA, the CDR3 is TGTGCCAGCAGTTCCTCAGGGACAGGGGGATCGGATCAGCCCCAGCATTTT.

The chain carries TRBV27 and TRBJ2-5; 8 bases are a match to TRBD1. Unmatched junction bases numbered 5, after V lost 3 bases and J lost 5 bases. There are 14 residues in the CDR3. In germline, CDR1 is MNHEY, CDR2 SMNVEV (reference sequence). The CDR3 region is CASSFRQGRETQYF. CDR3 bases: TGTGCCAGCAGTTTTAGACAGGGGAGGGAGACCCAGTACTTC.

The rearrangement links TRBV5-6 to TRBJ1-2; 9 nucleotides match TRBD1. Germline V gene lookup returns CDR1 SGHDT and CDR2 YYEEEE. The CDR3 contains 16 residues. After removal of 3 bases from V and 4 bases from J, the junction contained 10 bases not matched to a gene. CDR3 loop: CASSYIQGAPSYGYTF. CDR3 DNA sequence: TGTGCCAGCAGCTACATACAGGGGGCGCCAAGCTATGGCTACACCTTC.

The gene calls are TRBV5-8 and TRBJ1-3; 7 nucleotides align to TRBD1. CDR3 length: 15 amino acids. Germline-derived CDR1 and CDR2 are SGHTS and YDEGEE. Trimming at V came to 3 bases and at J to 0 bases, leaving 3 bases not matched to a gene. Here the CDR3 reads CASSSRDSSGNTIYF. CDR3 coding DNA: TGTGCCAGCAGCTCCCGGGACAGCTCTGGAAACACCATATATTTT.